This T cell receptor (beta chain) was found in a study of blood T cell repertoires in COVID-19. With V trimmed by 0 bases and J by 3 bases, 1 base remained unmatched. The CDR3 runs 14 residues. The germline V gene has CDR1 MNHNS and CDR2 SASEGT. The data were produced by immunoSEQ multiplex PCR, yet TCRdb's version contains in-frame clones alone and is incomplete. The sample gives roughly 300,000 clones, about 90% of which show up once; about 1.4% is in the top ten. The V and J genes are TRBV6-1 and TRBJ2-7; 8 bases map to TRBD2. Specimen: peripheral blood. The sequence came from a woman between 35 and 50 years old who had recovered from COVID-19. CDR3 bases: TGTGCCAGCAGTGAAGCCGGGACTAGCTACGAGCAGTACTTC. Protein: CASSEAGTSYEQYF.